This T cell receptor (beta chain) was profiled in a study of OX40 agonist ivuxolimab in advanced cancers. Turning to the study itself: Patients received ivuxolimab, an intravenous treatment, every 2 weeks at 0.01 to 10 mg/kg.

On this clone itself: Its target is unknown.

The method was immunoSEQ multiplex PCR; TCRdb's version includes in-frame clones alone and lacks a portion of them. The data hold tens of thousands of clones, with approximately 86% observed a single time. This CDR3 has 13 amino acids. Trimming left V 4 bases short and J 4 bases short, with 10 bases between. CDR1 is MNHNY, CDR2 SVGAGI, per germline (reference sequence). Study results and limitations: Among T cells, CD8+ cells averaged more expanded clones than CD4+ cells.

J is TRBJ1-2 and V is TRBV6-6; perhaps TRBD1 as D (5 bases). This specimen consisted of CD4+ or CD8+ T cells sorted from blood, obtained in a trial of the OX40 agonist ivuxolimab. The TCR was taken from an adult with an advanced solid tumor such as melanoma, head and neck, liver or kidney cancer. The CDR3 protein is CASSSSGTYGYTF. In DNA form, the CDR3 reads TGTGCCAGCAGTTCCTCCGGGACCTATGGCTACACCTTC.